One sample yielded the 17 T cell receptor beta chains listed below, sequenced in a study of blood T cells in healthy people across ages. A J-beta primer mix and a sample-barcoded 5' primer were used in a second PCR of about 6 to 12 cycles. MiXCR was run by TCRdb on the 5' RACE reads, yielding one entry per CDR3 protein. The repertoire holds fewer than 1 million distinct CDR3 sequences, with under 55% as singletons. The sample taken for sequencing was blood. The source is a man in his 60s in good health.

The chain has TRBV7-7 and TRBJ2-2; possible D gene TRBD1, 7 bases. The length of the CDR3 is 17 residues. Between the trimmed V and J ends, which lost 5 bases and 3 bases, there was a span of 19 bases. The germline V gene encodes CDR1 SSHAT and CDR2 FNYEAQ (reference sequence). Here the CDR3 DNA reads TGTGCCAGCAGCCCGTTGGAGGGGGCGCCGGACACCGGGGAGCTGTTTTTT. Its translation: CASSPLEGAPDTGELFF.

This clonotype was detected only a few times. DNA for the CDR3: TGTGCCAGCAGCCAAGCGAGCCGGGGCCAAGTCCGGGAGACCCAGTACTTC. Amino acids: CASSQASRGQVRETQYF. The V and J genes are TRBV3-1 and TRBJ2-5; the D call may be TRBD1 or TRBD2 (5 bases each). The germline V and J ends were trimmed by 1 base and 5 bases, with 20 bases remaining between them. Germline CDR1 and CDR2: LGHDT and YNNKEL (reference sequence). The CDR3 totals 17 residues.

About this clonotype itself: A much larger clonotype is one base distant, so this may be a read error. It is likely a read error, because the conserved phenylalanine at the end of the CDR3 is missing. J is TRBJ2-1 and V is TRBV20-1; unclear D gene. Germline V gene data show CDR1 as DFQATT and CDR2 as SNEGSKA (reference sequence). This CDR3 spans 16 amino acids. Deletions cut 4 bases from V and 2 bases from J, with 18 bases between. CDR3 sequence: CSATIGPRRPYNEQFV. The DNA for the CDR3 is TGCAGTGCTACCATCGGGCCCCGAAGGCCCTACAATGAGCAGTTCGTC.

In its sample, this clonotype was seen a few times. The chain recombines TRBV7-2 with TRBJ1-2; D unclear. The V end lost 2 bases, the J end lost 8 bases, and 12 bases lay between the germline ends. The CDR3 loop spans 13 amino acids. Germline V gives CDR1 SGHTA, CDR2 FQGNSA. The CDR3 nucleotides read TGTGCCAGCAGCTTATTCACAGAGATCGGCTACACCTTC. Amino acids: CASSLFTEIGYTF.

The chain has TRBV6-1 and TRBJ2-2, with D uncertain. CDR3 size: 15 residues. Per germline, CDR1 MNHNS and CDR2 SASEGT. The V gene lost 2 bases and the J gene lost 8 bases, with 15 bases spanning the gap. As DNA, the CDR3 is TGTGCCAGCAGTGAAATCCTCTCCTCCAGGGGGGAGCTGTTTTTT. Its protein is CASSEILSSRGELFF.

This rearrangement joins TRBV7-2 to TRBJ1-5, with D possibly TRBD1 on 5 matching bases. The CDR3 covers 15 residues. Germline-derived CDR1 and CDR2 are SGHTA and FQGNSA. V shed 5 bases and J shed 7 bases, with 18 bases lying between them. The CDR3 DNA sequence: TGTGCCAGCAGCCCCGACAGTTCGCCGGGGCAGCCCCAGCATTTT. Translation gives CASSPDSSPGQPQHF.

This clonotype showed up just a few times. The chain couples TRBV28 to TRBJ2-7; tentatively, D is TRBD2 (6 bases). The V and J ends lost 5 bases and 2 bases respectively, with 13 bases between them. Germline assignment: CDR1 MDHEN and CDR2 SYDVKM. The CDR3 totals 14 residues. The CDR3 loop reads CASSPMGGTYEQYF. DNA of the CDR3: TGTGCCAGCAGTCCAATGGGGGGAACCTACGAGCAGTACTTC.

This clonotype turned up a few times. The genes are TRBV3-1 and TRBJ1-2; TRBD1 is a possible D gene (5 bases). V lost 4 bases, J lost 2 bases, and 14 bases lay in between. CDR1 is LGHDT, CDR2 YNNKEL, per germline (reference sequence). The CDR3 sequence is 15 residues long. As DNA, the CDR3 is TGTGCCAGCAGCCCCGGGGGACTTTCGAACTATGGCTACACCTTC. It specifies CASSPGGLSNYGYTF.

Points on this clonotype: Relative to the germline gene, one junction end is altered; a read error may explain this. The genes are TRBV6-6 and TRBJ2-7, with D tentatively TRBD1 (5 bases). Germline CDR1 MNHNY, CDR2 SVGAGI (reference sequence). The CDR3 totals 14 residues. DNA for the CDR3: TGTGCCAGCGGTTATACGAGACAGACCTACGAGCAGTACTTC. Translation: CASGYTRQTYEQYF.

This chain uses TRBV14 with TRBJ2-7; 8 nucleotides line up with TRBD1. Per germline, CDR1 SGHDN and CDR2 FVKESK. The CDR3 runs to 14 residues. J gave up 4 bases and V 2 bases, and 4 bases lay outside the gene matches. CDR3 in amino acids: CASSQQGAIYEQYF. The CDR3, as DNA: TGTGCCAGCAGCCAACAGGGGGCCATATACGAGCAGTACTTC.

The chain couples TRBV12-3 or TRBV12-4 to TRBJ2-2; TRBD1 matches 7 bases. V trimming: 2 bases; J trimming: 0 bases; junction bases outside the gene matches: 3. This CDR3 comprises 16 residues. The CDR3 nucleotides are TGTGCCAGCAGTTTATCCCAGGGGGCGAACACCGGGGAGCTGTTTTTT. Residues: CASSLSQGANTGELFF.

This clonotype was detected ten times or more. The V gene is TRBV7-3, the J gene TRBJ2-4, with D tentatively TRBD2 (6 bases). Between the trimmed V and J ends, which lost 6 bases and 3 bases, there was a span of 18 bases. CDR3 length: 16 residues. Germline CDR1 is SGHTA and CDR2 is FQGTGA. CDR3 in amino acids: CASRRGSGGLKNIQYF. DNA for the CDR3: TGTGCCAGCAGGCGAGGGTCTGGGGGACTCAAAAACATTCAGTACTTC.

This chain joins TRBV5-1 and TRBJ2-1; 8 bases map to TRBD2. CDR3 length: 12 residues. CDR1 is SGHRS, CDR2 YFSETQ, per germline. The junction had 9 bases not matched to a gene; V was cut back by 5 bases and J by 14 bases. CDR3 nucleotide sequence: TGCGCCAGCAGGCCGCAAGACGGGGGGGAGTTCTTC. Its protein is CASRPQDGGEFF.

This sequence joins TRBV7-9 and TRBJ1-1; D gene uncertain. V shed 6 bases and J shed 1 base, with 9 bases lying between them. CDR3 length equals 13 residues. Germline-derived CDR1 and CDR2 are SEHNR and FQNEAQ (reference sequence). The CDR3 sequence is CASRKDTNTEAFF. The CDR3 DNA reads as TGTGCCAGCAGAAAAGACACGAACACTGAAGCTTTCTTT.

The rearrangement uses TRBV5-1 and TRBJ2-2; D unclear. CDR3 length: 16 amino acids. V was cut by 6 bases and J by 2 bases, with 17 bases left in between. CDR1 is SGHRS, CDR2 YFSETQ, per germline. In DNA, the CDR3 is TGCGCCAGCAACCCTTTTAACAGCCTAAACACCGGGGAGCTGTTTTTT. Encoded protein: CASNPFNSLNTGELFF.

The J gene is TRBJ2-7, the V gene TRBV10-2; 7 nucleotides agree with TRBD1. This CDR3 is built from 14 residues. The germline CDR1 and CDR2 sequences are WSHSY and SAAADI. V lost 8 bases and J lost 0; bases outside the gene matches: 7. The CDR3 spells CASRSRQGSYEQYF. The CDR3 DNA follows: TGCGCCAGCCGCTCGCGACAGGGCTCCTACGAGCAGTACTTC.

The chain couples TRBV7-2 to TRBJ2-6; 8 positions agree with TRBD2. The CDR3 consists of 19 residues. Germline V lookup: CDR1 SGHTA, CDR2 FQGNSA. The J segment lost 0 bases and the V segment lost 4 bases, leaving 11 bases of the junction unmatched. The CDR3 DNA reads TGTGCCAGCAGCTCCCGCAGCGGGGGCACTTTCTCTGGGGCCAACGTCCTGACTTTC. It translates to CASSSRSGGTFSGANVLTF.